This T cell receptor beta chain was identified in a study of T cell repertoires in cytomegalovirus infection. Study-wide background: A matching HLA type, together with CMV infection, was signaled by public TCR beta signatures.

Via MiXCR, TCRdb re-called the reads, giving one row per CDR3 protein. Among 310,000 or so distinct CDR3 sequences listed, 20% to 25% were seen once. This CDR3 contains 14 residues. Trimming removed 0 bases from V and 5 bases from J; junction bases left unmatched: 4. The germline V gene has CDR1 SGHAT and CDR2 FQNNGV. A few counts support this clonotype. No antigen is known for it. This chain uses TRBV11-2 with TRBJ2-7, with TRBD1 matching 7 bases. The source material was cultured PBMCs, sampled from culture after CMV antigen stimulation. The sequence was collected from a human donor in good health (CMV status not recorded). Some clones in this sample may be carry-over from other donors' samples. CDR3 loop: CASSLDRTGHEQYF. The DNA of the CDR3 is TGTGCCAGCAGCTTAGATCGGACAGGCCACGAGCAGTACTTC.